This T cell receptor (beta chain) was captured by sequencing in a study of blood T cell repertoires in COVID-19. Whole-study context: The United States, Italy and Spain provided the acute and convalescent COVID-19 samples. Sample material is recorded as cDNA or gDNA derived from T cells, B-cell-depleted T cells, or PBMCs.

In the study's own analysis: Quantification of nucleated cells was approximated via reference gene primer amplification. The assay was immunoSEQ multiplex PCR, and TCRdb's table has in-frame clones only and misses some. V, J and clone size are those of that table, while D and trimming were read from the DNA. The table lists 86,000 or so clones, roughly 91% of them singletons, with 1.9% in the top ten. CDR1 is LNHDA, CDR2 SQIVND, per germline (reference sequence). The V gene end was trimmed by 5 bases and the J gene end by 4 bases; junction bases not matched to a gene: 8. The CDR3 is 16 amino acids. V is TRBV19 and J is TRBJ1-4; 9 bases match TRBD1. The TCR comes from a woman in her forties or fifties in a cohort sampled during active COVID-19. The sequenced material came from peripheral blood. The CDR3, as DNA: TGTGCCAGTAGTGACCGGGACAGGGTTTATAATGAAAAACTGTTTTTT. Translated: CASSDRDRVYNEKLFF.